The 4 T cell receptor beta chains presented below share a single source sample, sequenced in a study of CD8 T cells in ankylosing spondylitis. Study results and limitations: Among TCR beta sequences, a motif of under 10 highly homologous variants appeared characteristic of ankylosing spondylitis blood.

These receptors lack a known antigen. TCRdb itself ran the 5' RACE reads through MiXCR, one entry per CDR3 protein. This table has approximately 500,000 distinct CDR3 sequences, about 12% appearing once. Sequenced sample: blood, either unsorted or a sorted T cell fraction (not recorded which). The receptor source for this set is a male donor with ankylosing spondylitis.

This chain joins TRBV20-1 and TRBJ2-7, with D tentatively TRBD1 or TRBD2 (5 bases each). There are 12 residues in the CDR3. Germline assignment: CDR1 DFQATT and CDR2 SNEGSKA (reference sequence). The CDR3: CRAEPRGYEQYF. In nucleotides, the CDR3 is TGCAGAGCCGAACCGAGGGGCTACGAGCAGTACTTC.

This clonotype was seen only a few times. This chain links TRBV5-6 with TRBJ2-1, with TRBD1 identical over 8 bases. The CDR3 has 15 amino acids. The V gene end was trimmed by 2 bases and the J gene end by 4 bases; junction bases not matched to a gene: 5. From germline, CDR1 is SGHDT and CDR2 YYEEEE. This CDR3 reads CASSLSGQEYNEQFF. The CDR3, as DNA: TGTGCCAGCAGCTTATCGGGACAGGAATACAATGAGCAGTTCTTC.

V usage is TRBV5-1 and J usage is TRBJ1-1; weak D call: TRBD1 (6 bases). The ends were cut back, 3 bases at V and 4 bases at J, with 13 bases in the middle. The CDR3 loop spans 14 amino acids. Germline assignment: CDR1 SGHRS and CDR2 YFSETQ. Here the CDR3 DNA reads TGCGCCAGCAGCTATAAAACAGGGACCACTGAAGCTTTCTTT. Its protein is CASSYKTGTTEAFF. Full variable domain (outside the CDR3, taken from reference TRBV5-1 and TRBJ1-1): KAGVTQTPRYLIKTRGQQVTLSCSPISGHRSVSWYQQTPGQGLQFLFEYFSETQRNKGNFPGRFSGRQFSNSRSEMNVSTLELGDSALYLCASSYKTGTTEAFFGQGTRLTVV.

This clonotype was seen more than once but under ten times. This chain uses TRBV5-6 with TRBJ1-2; D call uncertain. This CDR3 is 13 amino acids long. Germline loops: CDR1 SGHDT, CDR2 YYEEEE. The V and J ends lost 5 bases and 7 bases respectively, with 15 bases between them. Here the CDR3 DNA reads TGTGCCAGCAGTCTATCGGGAGTCTCTGGCTACACCTTC. Translated: CASSLSGVSGYTF.